These 28 T cell receptor beta chains came from one sample sequenced in a study of PD-1 blockade in classical Hodgkin lymphoma. Repertoires were generated with immunoSEQ multiplex PCR, while TCRdb's copy carries only in-frame clones and drops some. The sample carries about 12,000 clones, approximately 79% recorded once. Following autologous stem cell transplantation, relapse occurred in every patient, and exposure to brentuximab vedotin varied. Out of thawed PBMCs, magnetic negative selection purified CD4+ T cells. The material was CD4+ T cells from blood, obtained at baseline. The source of these receptors is a human donor with classical Hodgkin lymphoma.

This chain joins TRBV11-2 and TRBJ1-1; 7 bases are a match to TRBD1. The J segment lost 6 bases and the V segment lost 5 bases, leaving 9 bases of the junction unmatched. The CDR3 runs to 14 residues. Looked up from germline, CDR1 is SGHAT and CDR2 is FQNNGV. The CDR3 DNA reads TGTGCCAGCAGCCTCCGGGACAGAAGCGCTGAAGCTTTCTTT. This sequence encodes CASSLRDRSAEAFF.

There are a few counts of this clone. The gene calls are TRBV5-4 and TRBJ1-1; D call uncertain. V was clipped by 2 bases and J by 0 bases, with 8 bases between them. This CDR3 has 14 residues. Per germline, CDR1 SGHNT and CDR2 YYREEE (reference sequence). CDR3 sequence: CASSLNPMNTEAFF. The CDR3 coding sequence is TGTGCCAGCAGCTTAAATCCCATGAACACTGAAGCTTTCTTT.

This sequence joins TRBV5-1 and TRBJ2-1, with 9 bases aligning to TRBD2. CDR1 is SGHRS and CDR2 is YFSETQ in the germline V gene. Trimming at V came to 4 bases and at J to 10 bases, leaving 9 bases not matched to a gene. The CDR3 runs 14 residues. In DNA, the CDR3 is TGCGCCAGCAGCGCGACTAGCGGCTCGGGAGAGCAGTTCTTC. Its translation is CASSATSGSGEQFF.

The CDR3 nucleotides are TGTGCCAGCAACCTCCCGAATAGCGGGGAGTACAATGAGCAGTTCTTC. Its protein product is CASNLPNSGEYNEQFF. The chain recombines TRBV7-9 with TRBJ2-1, with 8 bases matching TRBD2. This CDR3 region has 16 residues. CDR1 is SEHNR, CDR2 FQNEAQ, per germline (reference sequence). The V segment lost 7 bases and the J segment 4 bases; nucleotides outside the gene matches: 12.

The CDR3 reads CASSIQRWSSGANVLTF. CDR3 in DNA: TGTGCCAGTAGTATACAACGGTGGAGCTCTGGGGCCAACGTCCTGACTTTC. The chain uses TRBV19 and TRBJ2-6; no firm D call. Trimming took 2 bases from V and 0 from J, leaving 11 bases between them. The CDR3 is 17 amino acids. Germline CDR1 reads LNHDA; CDR2 reads SQIVND (reference sequence).

This clone occurred a few times. This chain uses TRBV27 with TRBJ1-4; maybe TRBD1 (6 bases). Germline CDR1 reads MNHEY; CDR2 reads SMNVEV (reference sequence). The V end lost 2 bases, the J end lost 13 bases, and 14 bases lay between the germline ends. CDR3 size: 13 residues. Here the CDR3 DNA reads TGTGCCAGCAGTTTAGAGAGGGGGGTAAGACTGTTTTTT. It translates to CASSLERGVRLFF.

The table lists this clone with a count of one. This chain links TRBV5-6 with TRBJ1-6; D gene unclear. CDR1 and CDR2 from the germline V gene are SGHDT and YYEEEE. The CDR3 consists of 16 residues. V was pared by 1 base and J by 7 bases, with 15 bases between. The CDR3 loop reads CASSLYGGPQNSPLHF. CDR3 DNA: TGTGCCAGCAGCTTGTACGGAGGGCCCCAAAATTCACCCCTCCACTTT.

In this sample, this clone turned up a few times. The rearrangement uses TRBV4-3 and TRBJ2-2; possibly TRBD1 or TRBD2 for D (5 bases each). Germline lookup yields CDR1 LGHNA and CDR2 YSLEER. The CDR3 is made up of 17 amino acids. V was cut by 11 bases and J by 3 bases, with 25 bases left in between. In DNA, the CDR3 is TGCGCCCGGGATGTGGACCGGACACTACAATACACCGGGGAGCTGTTTTTT. Its protein product is CARDVDRTLQYTGELFF.

This chain links TRBV28 with TRBJ2-7; weak D call: TRBD2 (6 bases). The germline V and J ends were trimmed by 6 bases and 4 bases, with 19 bases remaining between them. Germline assignment: CDR1 MDHEN and CDR2 SYDVKM. This CDR3 spans 15 amino acids. CDR3 region: CASRPFRGIGYEQYF. As DNA, the CDR3 is TGTGCCAGCAGGCCCTTTCGGGGGATCGGGTACGAGCAGTACTTC.

The chain employs TRBV2 and TRBJ1-5; D uncertain. There are 14 residues in the CDR3. The V gene's germline CDR1 is SNHLY and CDR2 FYNNEI. V was trimmed by 5 bases and J by 6 bases, leaving 14 bases between them. In DNA, the CDR3 is TGTGCCAGCAGTACGGCCGGAGGAAGTCAGCCCCAGCATTTT. It specifies CASSTAGGSQPQHF. Complete variable domain (other parts from reference TRBV2 and TRBJ1-5): EPEVTQTPSHQVTQMGQEVILRCVPISNHLYFYWYRQILGQKVEFLVSFYNNEISEKSEIFDDQFSVERPDGSNFTLKIRSTKLEDSAMYFCASSTAGGSQPQHFGDGTRLSIL.

The chain joins TRBV18 to TRBJ2-1, with 10 bases that match TRBD1. CDR1 KGHSH and CDR2 LQKENI come from the germline V gene. Losses at the gene ends were 6 bases for V and 4 bases for J; bases not matched to a gene: 6. This CDR3 has 15 amino acids. The DNA of the CDR3 is TGTGCCAGCTCGCCCCGGGACAGGGGTTACAATGAGCAGTTCTTC. It encodes CASSPRDRGYNEQFF.

The CDR3 sequence: CASSFFGLGAPGNEQYF. The CDR3 DNA is TGTGCCAGCAGCTTTTTCGGGCTGGGGGCGCCGGGGAACGAGCAGTACTTC. The V gene is TRBV7-8, the J gene TRBJ2-7, with D maybe TRBD1 (6 bases). The CDR3 has 17 residues. V lost 3 bases and J lost 5, with 23 bases in between. Germline V gene sequence: CDR1 SGHVS, CDR2 FQNEAQ.

This clone has more than one count but fewer than ten. The chain carries TRBV5-1 and TRBJ2-7, with 12 bases lining up with TRBD2. Trimming cost V 0 bases and J 0 bases; bases outside gene matches: 7. Germline loops: CDR1 SGHRS, CDR2 YFSETQ. The CDR3 totals 18 residues. The CDR3 DNA follows: TGCGCCAGCAGCTTGGTTGCTAGCGGGGGGGCCAGCTCCTACGAGCAGTACTTC. This gives the protein CASSLVASGGASSYEQYF.

This clone was recorded a few times. The rearrangement uses TRBV10-1 and TRBJ2-1, with 10 bases that match TRBD1. The CDR3 runs to 17 residues. From germline, CDR1 is WNHNN and CDR2 SYGVQD (reference sequence). V lost 6 bases to trimming and J lost 5 bases; unmatched junction nucleotides: 13. CDR3 DNA: TGCGCCAGCAGCCCGCCCGGTGACAGGGGGCTAAACAATGAGCAGTTCTTC. Amino acid sequence: CASSPPGDRGLNNEQFF.

This clone was recorded a few times. This chain uses TRBV5-1 with TRBJ1-2; D is unclear. The germline gives CDR1 SGHRS, CDR2 YFSETQ. This CDR3 region has 14 residues. The ends were cut back, 3 bases at V and 3 bases at J, with 12 bases in the middle. The CDR3 loop is CASSYGPQDYGYTF. CDR3 DNA sequence: TGCGCCAGCAGCTACGGACCGCAAGACTATGGCTACACCTTC.

The sample holds one count of this clone. V gene TRBV4-3 combines with J gene TRBJ1-2; D is unclear. This CDR3 spans 19 amino acids. V lost 0 bases to trimming and J lost 1 base, with 21 bases between them. CDR1 LGHNA and CDR2 YSLEER come from the germline V gene. CDR3 in amino acids: CASSQDVRRPPSFNYGYTF. For the CDR3, the DNA is TGCGCCAGCAGCCAAGATGTACGTCGGCCACCCAGTTTTAACTATGGCTACACCTTC.

This chain uses TRBV6-1 with TRBJ2-3; 8 bases agree with TRBD1. This CDR3 has 16 residues. V gave up 4 bases and J gave up 0 bases; unmatched junction bases: 6. CDR1 and CDR2 from the germline V gene are MNHNS and SASEGT. The CDR3: CASSGDRGFSTDTQYF. Written as DNA, the CDR3 is TGTGCCAGCAGTGGTGACAGGGGATTTAGCACAGATACGCAGTATTTT.

Concerning this clone itself: One end of the junction does not line up with germline, which may come from a read error. CDR3 coding DNA: TGTGCTAGCAGCCTCATTACAAGGGATCAAGAGACCCAGTACTTC. Its protein is CASSLITRDQETQYF. The chain combines TRBV7-7 with TRBJ2-5; D is unclear. Germline CDR1 reads SSHAT; CDR2 reads FNYEAQ (reference sequence). This CDR3 comprises 15 residues. The entire variable domain, with the rest obtained from reference TRBV7-7 and TRBJ2-5, is as follows: GAGVSQSPRYKVTKRGQDVTLRCDPISSHATLYWYQQALGQGPEFLTYFNYEAQPDKSGLPSDRFSAERPEGSISTLTIQRTEQRDSAMYRCASSLITRDQETQYFGPGTRLLVL.

The chain has TRBV4-3 and TRBJ1-3; 7 bases match TRBD1. Germline CDR1 LGHNA, CDR2 YSLEER. The CDR3 runs 16 residues. Trimming at V came to 1 base and at J to 3 bases, leaving 6 bases not matched to a gene. Written as DNA, the CDR3 is TGCGCCAGCAGCCAAGGAAGGGGGCTTCATGGAAACACCATATATTTT. This codes for CASSQGRGLHGNTIYF.

V is TRBV9 and J is TRBJ1-6; D is ambiguous. Trimming cost V 0 bases and J 0 bases, with 4 bases left between them. Looked up from germline, CDR1 is SGDLS and CDR2 is YYNGEE. The CDR3 has 15 amino acids. This CDR3 reads CASSVEGSYNSPLHF. DNA for the CDR3: TGTGCCAGCAGCGTAGAGGGCTCCTATAATTCACCCCTCCACTTT.

The chain combines TRBV6-1 with TRBJ1-5; D is ambiguous. Germline CDR1 MNHNS, CDR2 SASEGT. The CDR3 spans 14 residues. Trimming removed 1 base at V and 7 bases at J, with 11 bases between. CDR3 DNA: TGTGCCAGCAGTGAAGGAGGGAGCGGACAGCCCCAGCATTTT. Translating it yields CASSEGGSGQPQHF.

J is TRBJ2-5 and V is TRBV28, with D hard to call. The CDR3 totals 13 residues. The germline V gene encodes CDR1 MDHEN and CDR2 SYDVKM. V lost 2 bases and J lost 5, with 9 bases in between. DNA for the CDR3: TGTGCCAGCAGTTTAGCGCCGATGGAGACCCAGTACTTC. It codes for CASSLAPMETQYF.

V usage is TRBV18 and J usage is TRBJ2-3; possibly TRBD2 for D (5 bases). Looked up from germline, CDR1 is KGHSH and CDR2 is LQKENI. The CDR3 consists of 15 residues. The ends were cut back, 2 bases at V and 4 bases at J, with 13 bases in the middle. The CDR3 DNA sequence: TGTGCCAGCTCACCATATCCCGGGGTGGCAGATACGCAGTATTTT. Its translation is CASSPYPGVADTQYF.

V usage is TRBV11-3 and J usage is TRBJ2-2; 8 nucleotides agree with TRBD1. The CDR3 is 16 residues long. V lost 5 bases and J lost 3; bases outside the gene matches: 8. In germline, CDR1 is SGHNT, CDR2 YENEEA. The CDR3 bases are TGTGCCAGCAGCCCGGGACAGGAGGCGGACACCGGGGAGCTGTTTTTT. Translated, it gives CASSPGQEADTGELFF.

The chain employs TRBV6-1 and TRBJ1-1, with D perhaps TRBD1 (5 bases). CDR3 size: 14 residues. The germline V gene has CDR1 MNHNS and CDR2 SASEGT. V was clipped by 2 bases and J by 2 bases, with 9 bases between them. Written as DNA, the CDR3 is TGTGCCAGCAGTGAACAGGGCCCTAACACTGAAGCTTTCTTT. This encodes CASSEQGPNTEAFF.

This clone was recorded a few times. The gene calls are TRBV10-3 and TRBJ2-4; the match to TRBD2 covers 13 bases. The germline V gene has CDR1 ENHRY and CDR2 SYGVKD. This CDR3 has 17 amino acids. Trimming cost V 8 bases and J 7 bases; bases outside gene matches: 14. In nucleotides, the CDR3 is TGTGCCATCTCAAATTTAACACTAGCGGGGGGGCGGAACATTCAGTACTTC. It encodes CAISNLTLAGGRNIQYF.

The chain links TRBV15 to TRBJ1-5; D is uncertain. The V gene lost 0 bases and the J gene lost 3 bases, with 9 bases spanning the gap. Germline V CDR1 and CDR2: LNHNV, YYDKDF (reference sequence). The CDR3 consists of 15 residues. CDR3 bases: TGTGCCACCAGCAGAGATGGCAGTTACAATCAGCCCCAGCATTTT. This sequence encodes CATSRDGSYNQPQHF.

The V call is TRBV18, the J call TRBJ1-1; 10 nucleotides match TRBD1. Germline V gene lookup returns CDR1 KGHSH and CDR2 LQKENI. This CDR3 has 18 amino acids. V gave up 1 base and J gave up 0 bases; unmatched junction bases: 8. As DNA, the CDR3 is TGTGCCAGCTCACCACTCGAGACAGGGGGCGTGCTGAACACTGAAGCTTTCTTT. This encodes CASSPLETGGVLNTEAFF. Combining the CDR3 with reference TRBV18 and TRBJ1-1 gives the whole variable domain NAGVMQNPRHLVRRRGQEARLRCSPMKGHSHVYWYRQLPEEGLKFMVYLQKENIIDESGMPKERFSAEFPKEGPSILRIQQVVRGDSAAYFCASSPLETGGVLNTEAFFGQGTRLTVV.